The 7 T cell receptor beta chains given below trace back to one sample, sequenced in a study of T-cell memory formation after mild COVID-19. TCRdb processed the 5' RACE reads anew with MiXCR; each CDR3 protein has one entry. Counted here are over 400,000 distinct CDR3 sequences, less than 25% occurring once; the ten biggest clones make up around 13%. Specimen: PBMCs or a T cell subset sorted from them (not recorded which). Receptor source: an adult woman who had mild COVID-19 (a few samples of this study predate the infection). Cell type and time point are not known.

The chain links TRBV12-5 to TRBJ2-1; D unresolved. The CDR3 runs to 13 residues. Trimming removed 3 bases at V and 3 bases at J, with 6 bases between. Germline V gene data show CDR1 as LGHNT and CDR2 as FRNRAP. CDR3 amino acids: CASGLPDYNEQFF. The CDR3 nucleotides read TGTGCTAGTGGTTTACCCGACTACAATGAGCAGTTCTTC.

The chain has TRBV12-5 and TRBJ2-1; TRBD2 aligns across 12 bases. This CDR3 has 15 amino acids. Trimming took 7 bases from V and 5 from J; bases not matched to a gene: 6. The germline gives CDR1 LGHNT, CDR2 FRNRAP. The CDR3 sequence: CASVRGTSGHNEQFF. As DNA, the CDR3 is TGTGCTAGTGTCCGAGGGACTAGCGGGCACAATGAGCAGTTCTTC.

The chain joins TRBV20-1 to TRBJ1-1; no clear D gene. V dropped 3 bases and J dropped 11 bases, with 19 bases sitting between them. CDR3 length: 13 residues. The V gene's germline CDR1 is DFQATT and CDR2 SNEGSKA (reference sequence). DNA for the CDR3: TGCAGTGCTAGGGATGGACGCGTAAGAGGGGCTTTCTTT. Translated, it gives CSARDGRVRGAFF.

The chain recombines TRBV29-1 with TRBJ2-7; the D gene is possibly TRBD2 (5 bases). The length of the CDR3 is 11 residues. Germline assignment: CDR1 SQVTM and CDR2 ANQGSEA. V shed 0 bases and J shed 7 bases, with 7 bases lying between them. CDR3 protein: CSVEDGGEQYF. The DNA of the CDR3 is TGCAGCGTTGAAGATGGCGGGGAGCAGTACTTC.

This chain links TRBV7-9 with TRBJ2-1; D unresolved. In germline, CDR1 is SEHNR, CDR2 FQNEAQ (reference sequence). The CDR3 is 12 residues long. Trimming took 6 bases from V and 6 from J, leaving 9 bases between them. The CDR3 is CASRSHPNEQFF. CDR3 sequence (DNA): TGTGCCAGCAGATCCCACCCCAATGAGCAGTTCTTC.

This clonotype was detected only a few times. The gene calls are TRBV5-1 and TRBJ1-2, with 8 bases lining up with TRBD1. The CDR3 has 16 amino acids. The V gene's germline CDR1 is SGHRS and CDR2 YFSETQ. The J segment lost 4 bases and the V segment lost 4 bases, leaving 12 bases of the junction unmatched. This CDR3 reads CASSIRTGTAIYGYTF. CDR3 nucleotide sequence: TGCGCCAGCAGCATTCGGACAGGGACGGCGATCTATGGCTACACCTTC.

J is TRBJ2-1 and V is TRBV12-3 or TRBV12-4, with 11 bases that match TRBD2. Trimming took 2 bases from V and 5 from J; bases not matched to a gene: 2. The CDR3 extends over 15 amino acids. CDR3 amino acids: CASSLKTSGNNEQFF. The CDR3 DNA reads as TGTGCCAGCAGTTTAAAGACTAGCGGGAACAATGAGCAGTTCTTC.